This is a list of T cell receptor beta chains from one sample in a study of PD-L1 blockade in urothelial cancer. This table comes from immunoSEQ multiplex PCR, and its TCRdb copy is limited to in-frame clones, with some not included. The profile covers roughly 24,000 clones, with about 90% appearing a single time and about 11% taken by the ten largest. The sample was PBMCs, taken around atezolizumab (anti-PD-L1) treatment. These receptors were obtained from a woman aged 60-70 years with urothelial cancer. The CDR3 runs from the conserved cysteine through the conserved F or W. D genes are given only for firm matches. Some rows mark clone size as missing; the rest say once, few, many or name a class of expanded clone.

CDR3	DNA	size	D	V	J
CASSPRPGELFF	TGTGCCAGCAGCCCTAGACCCGGGGAGCTGTTTTTT	-	-	TRBV7-8	TRBJ2-2
CASSQGQGSNEKLFF	TGCGCCAGCAGCCAAGGCCAGGGTTCTAATGAAAAACTGTTTTTT	-	-	TRBV4-3	TRBJ1-4
CASSPVPTGGQETQYF	TGTGCCAGCAGTCCCGTCCCGACAGGGGGGCAAGAGACCCAGTACTTC	-	TRBD1	TRBV28	TRBJ2-5
CASSPRGQYYEQYF	TGTGCCAGCTCACCCCGTGGACAGTACTACGAGCAGTACTTC	-	-	TRBV18	TRBJ2-7
CASSQDGDSNQPQHF	TGCGCCAGCAGCCAAGACGGTGATAGCAATCAGCCCCAGCATTTT	-	-	TRBV4-3	TRBJ1-5
CASSKDAGAPLYEQYF	TGTGCCAGCAGCAAAGACGCGGGGGCCCCCCTCTACGAGCAGTACTTC	-	-	TRBV21-1	TRBJ2-7
CASSFSGLAVYEQYF	TGTGCCAGCAGCTTCTCGGGACTAGCGGTCTACGAGCAGTACTTC	-	TRBD2	TRBV7-2	TRBJ2-7
CASSRDRAQETQYF	TGTGCCAGCAGCAGGGACAGGGCCCAAGAGACCCAGTACTTC	-	TRBD1	TRBV6-5	TRBJ2-5
CASSLQGSEAFF	TGTGCCAGCAGCCTACAGGGTTCGGAAGCTTTCTTT	few	-	TRBV7-9	TRBJ1-1
CASSLEQGSRGYTF	TGTGCCAGCAGTTTAGAACAGGGAAGCAGAGGCTACACCTTC	-	-	TRBV2	TRBJ1-2
CASTQGFYGYTF	TGTGCCAGTACCCAGGGGTTCTATGGCTACACCTTC	-	-	TRBV19	TRBJ1-2
CASSSGMGQGQETQYF	TGTGCCAGCAGCTCGGGCATGGGACAGGGCCAGGAGACCCAGTACTTC	-	TRBD1	TRBV7-8	TRBJ2-5